This is a list of T cell receptor beta chains from one sample in a study of control samples from healthy donors and cancer patients. Clones were sequenced by immunoSEQ multiplex PCR, and TCRdb holds only the in-frame ones, with some missing. The sample includes 100,000 to 150,000 clones, around nine tenths seen only once; the top ten take about 8.7%. Sequenced sample: blood. The receptors here all came from a man aged 35 to 55 in good health. The CDR3 runs from the conserved cysteine through the conserved F or W. Each record gives: clone size, J gene, V gene, D gene, CDR3 DNA, CDR3 protein. A D gene is named only where the DNA matches it firmly. Not every row has a clone size; where given, it reads once, few, many or a size class.

abundance: once; j_gene: TRBJ2-3; v_gene: TRBV7-2; d_gene: -; CDR3nt: TGTGCCAGCAGCTTAAATCGTCTAGGTGCCTCAAGCACAGATACGCAGTATTTT; CDR3aa: CASSLNRLGASSTDTQYF
abundance: -; j_gene: TRBJ1-5; v_gene: TRBV2; d_gene: -; CDR3nt: TGTGCCAGCGGGGGGGCTCGAGGGTCGGGTCAGCCCCAGCATTTT; CDR3aa: CASGGARGSGQPQHF
abundance: -; j_gene: TRBJ2-7; v_gene: TRBV6-2/TRBV6-3; d_gene: -; CDR3nt: TGTGCCAGCAGTTACTCGACAATGGTGAGGGGCCCCTGGGGGTACTTC; CDR3aa: CASSYSTMVRGPWGYF
abundance: -; j_gene: TRBJ1-2; v_gene: TRBV5-1; d_gene: TRBD1; CDR3nt: TGCGCCAGCAGCGGGACCGGGACAGCCGTCTATGGCTACACCTTC; CDR3aa: CASSGTGTAVYGYTF
abundance: -; j_gene: TRBJ1-6; v_gene: TRBV7-2; d_gene: -; CDR3nt: TGTGCCAGCAGCCTAATCCAGCACTATAATTCACCCCTCCACTTT; CDR3aa: CASSLIQHYNSPLHF
abundance: -; j_gene: TRBJ2-7; v_gene: TRBV27; d_gene: -; CDR3nt: TGTGCCAGCAGGCGCCCGGGATCAGGATACGAGCAGTACTTC; CDR3aa: CASRRPGSGYEQYF
abundance: once; j_gene: TRBJ1-6; v_gene: TRBV9; d_gene: -; CDR3nt: TGTGCCAGCAGAGCAGATGCTAATTCACCCCTCCACTTT; CDR3aa: CASRADANSPLHF
abundance: -; j_gene: TRBJ2-3; v_gene: TRBV2; d_gene: -; CDR3nt: TGTGCCAGCAGTGGTATCAACACAGATACGCAGTATTTT; CDR3aa: CASSGINTDTQYF
abundance: -; j_gene: TRBJ1-1; v_gene: TRBV9; d_gene: -; CDR3nt: TGTGCCAGCAGCGTAGACCTCTTGATCACTGAAGCTTTCTTT; CDR3aa: CASSVDLLITEAFF
abundance: -; j_gene: TRBJ1-1; v_gene: TRBV5-1; d_gene: TRBD1; CDR3nt: TGCGCCAGCAGCCTCATACCCGGACAGGGGGACACTGAAGCTTTCTTT; CDR3aa: CASSLIPGQGDTEAFF
abundance: -; j_gene: TRBJ2-3; v_gene: TRBV24-1; d_gene: -; CDR3nt: TGTGCCACCAGTGAATTACGGGACACAGATACGCAGTATTTT; CDR3aa: CATSELRDTDTQYF
abundance: -; j_gene: TRBJ2-1; v_gene: TRBV10-1; d_gene: TRBD2; CDR3nt: TGCGCCAGCAGCTTCGGACTAGCGGGAAAGGACAATGAGCAGTTCTTC; CDR3aa: CASSFGLAGKDNEQFF
abundance: -; j_gene: TRBJ2-7; v_gene: TRBV7-9; d_gene: -; CDR3nt: TGTGCCAGCAGCCCCCCAGGAAGAGCCTACGAGCAGTACTTC; CDR3aa: CASSPPGRAYEQYF